A single T cell receptor (beta chain) is shown here with its context. Data came from immunoSEQ multiplex PCR; TCRdb stores just in-frame clones and leaves some out. The sample gives a few hundred thousand clones, 85% to 90% of which show up once; roughly 10% is in the top ten. This specimen belongs to a study of blood T cell repertoires in COVID-19. The germline V gene encodes CDR1 MDHEN and CDR2 SYDVKM. The CDR3 consists of 13 residues. Germline trimming cut 5 bases from V and 5 bases from J; bases unmatched to any gene: 4. The gene calls are TRBV28 and TRBJ1-2; 8 positions match TRBD1. This receptor was taken from a woman aged 25 to 39 with COVID-19, enrolled during active disease. Sequencing was performed on peripheral blood. CDR3 in DNA: TGTGCCAGCAGTCTGGGACAGGTATATGGCTACACCTTC. Translation: CASSLGQVYGYTF.